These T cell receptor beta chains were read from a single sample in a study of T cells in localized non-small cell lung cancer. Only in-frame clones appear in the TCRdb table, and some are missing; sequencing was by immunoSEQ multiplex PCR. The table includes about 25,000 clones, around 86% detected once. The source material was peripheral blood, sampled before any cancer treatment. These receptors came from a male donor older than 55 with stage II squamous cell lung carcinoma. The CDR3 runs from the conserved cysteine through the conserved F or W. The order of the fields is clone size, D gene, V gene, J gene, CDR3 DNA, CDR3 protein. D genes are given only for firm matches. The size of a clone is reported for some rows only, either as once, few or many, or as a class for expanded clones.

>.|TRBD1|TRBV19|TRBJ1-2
TGTGCCAGTAACGGACAGGGTAACTATGGCTACACCTTC
CASNGQGNYGYTF
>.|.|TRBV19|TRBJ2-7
TGTGCCAGCTCTCGCCCAGGCACCTACGAGCAGTACTTC
CASSRPGTYEQYF
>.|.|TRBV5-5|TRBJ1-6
TGTGCCAGCAGCGCGGCCGGTGGTTCACCCCTCCACTTT
CASSAAGGSPLHF
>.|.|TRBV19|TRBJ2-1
TGTGCCAGTACGACGAGCTCCTACAATGAGCAGTTCTTC
CASTTSSYNEQFF
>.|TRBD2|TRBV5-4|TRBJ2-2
TGTGCCAGCAGCCTGGGACTAGCGGGGGCCAACACCGGGGAGCTGTTTTTT
CASSLGLAGANTGELFF
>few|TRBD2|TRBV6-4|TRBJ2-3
TGTGCCAGCAGTGACTCCCCGGGGGGTACAGATACGCAGTATTTT
CASSDSPGGTDTQYF
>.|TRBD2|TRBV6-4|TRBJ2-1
TGTGCCAGTCCGACTAGCGGGAGAACCGACAATGAGCAGTTCTTC
CASPTSGRTDNEQFF
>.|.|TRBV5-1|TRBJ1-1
TGCGCCAGCAGCTTGGCCAGTGCCGGATTAAACACTGAAGCTTTCTTT
CASSLASAGLNTEAFF
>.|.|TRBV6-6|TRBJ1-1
TGTGCCAGCAACTACGGATCCAACACTGAAGCTTTCTTT
CASNYGSNTEAFF
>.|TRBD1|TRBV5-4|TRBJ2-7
TGTGCCAGCAGCCTGGGGACAGCTCCCTCCTACGAGCAGTACTTC
CASSLGTAPSYEQYF
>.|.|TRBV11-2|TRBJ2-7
TGTGCCAGCAGCCCCTGGACCCCGGAGTCCTACGAGCAGTACTTC
CASSPWTPESYEQYF
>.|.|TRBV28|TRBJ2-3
TGTGCCAGCAGTCCGAACAAATGGGCGCGTCCAGATACGCAGTATTTT
CASSPNKWARPDTQYF
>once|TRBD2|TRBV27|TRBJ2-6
TGTGCCAGCAGTTCGATGACTAGCGGGTCCCTCTCTGGGGCCAACGTCCTGACTTTC
CASSSMTSGSLSGANVLTF
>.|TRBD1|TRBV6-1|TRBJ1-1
TGTGCCAGCAATCCCCGCGGACAGGGGAACACTGAAGCTTTCTTT
CASNPRGQGNTEAFF
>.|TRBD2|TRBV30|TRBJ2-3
TGTGCCTGGAGCCCTAGCGGGTTAGCGGATACGCAGTATTTT
CAWSPSGLADTQYF
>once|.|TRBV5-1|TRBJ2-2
TGCGCCAGCAGCTTAACGGCAATCACCGGGGAGCTGTTTTTT
CASSLTAITGELFF
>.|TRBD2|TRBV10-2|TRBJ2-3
TGCGCCAGCAGCCTGGGGGGGGGAGGTAGAGATACGCAGTATTTT
CASSLGGGGRDTQYF
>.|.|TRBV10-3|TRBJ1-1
TGTGCCATCAGTGACAACAGGGATGGTGAAGCTTTCTTT
CAISDNRDGEAFF
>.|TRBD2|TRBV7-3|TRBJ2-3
TGTGCCAGCAGCTCCGTCGGGACTAGCATCACAGATACGCAGTATTTT
CASSSVGTSITDTQYF
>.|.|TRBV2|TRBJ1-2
TGTGCCAGCAGTGTGGGGTATGGCTACACCTTC
CASSVGYGYTF
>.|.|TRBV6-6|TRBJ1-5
TGTGCCAGCAGTTCATCTCTCGGGGCCAATCAGCCCCAGCATTTT
CASSSSLGANQPQHF
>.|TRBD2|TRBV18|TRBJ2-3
TGTGCCAGCTCACCACAGCCTACCAGCGGGGCGGCAGATACGCAGTATTTT
CASSPQPTSGAADTQYF
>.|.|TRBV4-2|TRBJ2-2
TGTGCCAGCAGCCAAGATCGCACGGGGGGCAGAGGTACCGGGGAGCTGTTTTTT
CASSQDRTGGRGTGELFF
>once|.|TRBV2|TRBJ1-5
TGTGCCAGCAGGGGCACTATAAGCAATCAGCCCCAGCATTTT
CASRGTISNQPQHF
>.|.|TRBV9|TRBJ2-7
TGTGCCAGCAGCCCGTCGGGGGAGAGCTACGAGCAGTACTTC
CASSPSGESYEQYF
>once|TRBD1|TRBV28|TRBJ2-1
TGTGCCAGCAGTTCCCGGGACAGGGGCTTAAAATTAGCTGAGCAGTTCTTC
CASSSRDRGLKLAEQFF
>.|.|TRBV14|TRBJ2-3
TGTGCCAGCAGCCCGGGCAATACGCAGTATTTT
CASSPGNTQYF
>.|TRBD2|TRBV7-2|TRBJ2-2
TGTGCCAGCAGCTTAGAGGTAGCGGGAGGCCTCGGCGGGGAGCTGTTTTTT
CASSLEVAGGLGGELFF
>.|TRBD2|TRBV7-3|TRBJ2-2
TGTGCCAGCAGCCCCTGGGGACTAGCGGCAACGAACACCGGGGAGCTGTTTTTT
CASSPWGLAATNTGELFF
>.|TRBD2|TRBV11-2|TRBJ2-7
TGTGCCAGCAGCTTACCGGGAGGGCCGTGGGAGCAGTACTTC
CASSLPGGPWEQYF
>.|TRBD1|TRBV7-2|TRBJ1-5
TGTGCCAGCAGCTCGACAGGGGATTTGTCTCAGCCCCAGCATTTT
CASSSTGDLSQPQHF
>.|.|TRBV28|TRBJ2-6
TGTGCCAGCACCCGGGGGGCGGGGGCCAACGTCCTGACTTTC
CASTRGAGANVLTF
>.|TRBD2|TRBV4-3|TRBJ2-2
TGCGCCAGCAGCCCCTCGGTTAAGCGGGGCAACACCGGGGAGCTGTTTTTT
CASSPSVKRGNTGELFF